A selection of T cell receptor beta chains follows, all from one sample in a study of cytomegalovirus exposure and HLA in healthy donors. TCRdb's table, derived via immunoSEQ multiplex PCR, lists solely in-frame clones and lacks some. The sample records under 130,000 clones, approximately 84% being singletons. Sequences were obtained from PBMCs. The source of these receptors is a male donor in good health and CMV-seronegative. CDR3s include the opening cysteine and the closing phenylalanine or tryptophan. D genes are given only for firm matches. The size entry is marked missing in some rows and otherwise reads once, few, many or a size class.

cdr3_nt cdr3_aa j_call d_call v_call clone_size
TGTGCCAGCAGCTCGATGGACAGGGGATTAGGAACTAATGAAAAACTGTTTTTT CASSSMDRGLGTNEKLFF TRBJ1-4 TRBD1 TRBV5-4 NA
TGCAGCGTTGGCGGGGAGCAGTTCTTC CSVGGEQFF TRBJ2-1 NA TRBV29-1 NA
TGTGCCAGCTCAGCCCGGGACTTCTCACGTTACGAGCAGTACTTC CASSARDFSRYEQYF TRBJ2-7 NA TRBV18 NA
TGCGCCAGCAGCTCTAGCGGAGGGGGCAATGAGCAGTTCTTC CASSSSGGGNEQFF TRBJ2-1 NA TRBV5-1 NA
TGTGCCAGCAGGAGGGATCCGGGTACTGGAAACACCATATATTTT CASRRDPGTGNTIYF TRBJ1-3 NA TRBV6-5 few
TGTGCCAGCAGTACCTACAGGGGACACTCCTACAATGAGCAGTTCTTC CASSTYRGHSYNEQFF TRBJ2-1 TRBD1 TRBV27 NA
TGTGCCAGCAGCTCGCCGACTAGCGGGAGACAGGGGACCCAGTACTTC CASSSPTSGRQGTQYF TRBJ2-5 TRBD2 TRBV7-9 NA
TGTGCCAGCGATTACAGGGTTAATCAGCCCCAGCATTTT CASDYRVNQPQHF TRBJ1-5 NA TRBV7-9 NA
TGCGCCAGCAGTGAGGGGACTAGCGTTTGGAACGGGGAGCTGTTTTTT CASSEGTSVWNGELFF TRBJ2-2 TRBD2 TRBV10-1 NA
TGTGCCAGCAGCCAAAGACAGACATTCGATCAGCCCCAGCATTTT CASSQRQTFDQPQHF TRBJ1-5 NA TRBV4-2 NA
TGTGCCAGCAGTGAGGGAGCGGGAGGAAGCTATGAGCAGTTCTTC CASSEGAGGSYEQFF TRBJ2-1 TRBD2 TRBV6-1 NA
TGTGCCAGCAGCCGACAGGGGTACACTGAAGCTTTCTTT CASSRQGYTEAFF TRBJ1-1 TRBD1 TRBV2 NA
TGCGCCAGCAGGCCGGGGACAGGGGGAAGGAACACCATATATTTT CASRPGTGGRNTIYF TRBJ1-3 TRBD1 TRBV10-2 NA
TGTGCCAGCAGTACCGGGACAGGGATAGTAAACACCGGGGAGCTGTTTTTT CASSTGTGIVNTGELFF TRBJ2-2 TRBD1 TRBV9 once
TGTGCCAGCAGGAGTACAGGGGGTGGAAACACCATATATTTT CASRSTGGGNTIYF TRBJ1-3 TRBD1 TRBV5-6 NA
TGCGCCAGCAGCGGGGGGGACAGGGGGTACGAGCAGTACTTC CASSGGDRGYEQYF TRBJ2-7 TRBD1 TRBV5-1 NA
TGTGCCAGCAGCTCCGGAGGTTTGGGTTCTGGGGCCAACGTCCTGACTTTC CASSSGGLGSGANVLTF TRBJ2-6 NA TRBV7-3 NA